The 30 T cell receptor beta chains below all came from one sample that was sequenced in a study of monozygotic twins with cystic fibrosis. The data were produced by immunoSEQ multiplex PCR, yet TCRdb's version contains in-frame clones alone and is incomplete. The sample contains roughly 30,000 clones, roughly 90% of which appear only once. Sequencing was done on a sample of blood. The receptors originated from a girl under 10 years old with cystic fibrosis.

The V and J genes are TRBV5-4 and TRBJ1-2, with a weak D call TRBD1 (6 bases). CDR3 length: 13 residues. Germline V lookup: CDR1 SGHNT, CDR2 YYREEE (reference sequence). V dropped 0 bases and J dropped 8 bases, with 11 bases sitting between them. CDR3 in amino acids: CASSLGGAPGYTF. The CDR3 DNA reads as TGTGCCAGCAGCTTGGGGGGGGCGCCCGGCTACACCTTC.

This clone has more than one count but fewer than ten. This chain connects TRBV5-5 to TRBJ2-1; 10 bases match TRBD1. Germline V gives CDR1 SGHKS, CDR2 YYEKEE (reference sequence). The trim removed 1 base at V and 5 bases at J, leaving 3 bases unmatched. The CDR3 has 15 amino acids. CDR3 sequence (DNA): TGTGCCAGCAGCTTGAGGGGACAGGGGAACAATGAGCAGTTCTTC. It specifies CASSLRGQGNNEQFF. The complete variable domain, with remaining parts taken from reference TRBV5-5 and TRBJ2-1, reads DAGVTQSPTHLIKTRGQQVTLRCSPISGHKSVSWYQQVLGQGPQFIFQYYEKEERGRGNFPDRFSARQFPNYSSELNVNALLLGDSALYLCASSLRGQGNNEQFFGPGTRLTVL.

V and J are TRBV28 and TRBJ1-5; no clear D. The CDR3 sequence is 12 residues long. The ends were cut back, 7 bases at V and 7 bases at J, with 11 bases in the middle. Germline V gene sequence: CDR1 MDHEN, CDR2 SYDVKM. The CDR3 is CASKAAHQPQHF. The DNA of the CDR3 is TGTGCCAGCAAGGCGGCCCACCAGCCCCAGCATTTT.

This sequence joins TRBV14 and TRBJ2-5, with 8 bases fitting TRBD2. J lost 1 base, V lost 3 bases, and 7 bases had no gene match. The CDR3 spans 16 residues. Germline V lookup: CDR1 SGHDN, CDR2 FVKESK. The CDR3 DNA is TGTGCCAGCAGCCATTATACCGGGACTAGCCAAGAGACCCAGTACTTC. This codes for CASSHYTGTSQETQYF. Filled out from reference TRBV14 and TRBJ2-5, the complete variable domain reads EAGVTQFPSHSVIEKGQTVTLRCDPISGHDNLYWYRRVMGKEIKFLLHFVKESKQDESGMPNNRFLAERTGGTYSTLKVQPAELEDSGVYFCASSHYTGTSQETQYFGPGTRLLVL.

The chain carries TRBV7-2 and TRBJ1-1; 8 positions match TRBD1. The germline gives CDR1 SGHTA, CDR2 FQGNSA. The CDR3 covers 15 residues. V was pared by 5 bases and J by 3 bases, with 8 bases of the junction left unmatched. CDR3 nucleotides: TGTGCCAGCAGCGCCATGACAGGGGCGGACACTGAAGCTTTCTTT. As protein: CASSAMTGADTEAFF.

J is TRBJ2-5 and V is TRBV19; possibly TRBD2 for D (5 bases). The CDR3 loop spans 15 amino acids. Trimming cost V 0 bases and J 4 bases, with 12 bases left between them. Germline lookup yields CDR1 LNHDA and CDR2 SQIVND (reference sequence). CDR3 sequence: CASSIDDGEGETQYF. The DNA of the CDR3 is TGTGCCAGTAGTATAGATGACGGCGAGGGAGAGACCCAGTACTTC.

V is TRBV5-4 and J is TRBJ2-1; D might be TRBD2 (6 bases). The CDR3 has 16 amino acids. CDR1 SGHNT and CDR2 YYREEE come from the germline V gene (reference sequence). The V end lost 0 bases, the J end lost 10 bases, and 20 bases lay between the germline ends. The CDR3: CASSLESSSGPLEQFF. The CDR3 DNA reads TGTGCCAGCAGCTTGGAAAGTAGTAGCGGACCGCTGGAGCAGTTCTTC.

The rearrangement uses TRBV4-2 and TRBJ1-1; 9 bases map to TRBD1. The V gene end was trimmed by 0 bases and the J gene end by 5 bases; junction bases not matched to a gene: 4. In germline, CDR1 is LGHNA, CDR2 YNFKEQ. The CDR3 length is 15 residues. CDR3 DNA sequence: TGTGCCAGCAGCCAAGATGGACAGGGGTCAACTGAAGCTTTCTTT. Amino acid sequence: CASSQDGQGSTEAFF.

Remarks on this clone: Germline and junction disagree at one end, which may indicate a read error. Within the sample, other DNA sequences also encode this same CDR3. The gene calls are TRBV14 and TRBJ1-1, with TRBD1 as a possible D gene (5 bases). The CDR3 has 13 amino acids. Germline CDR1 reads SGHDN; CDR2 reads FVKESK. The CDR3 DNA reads TGTGCCAGCAGCCAAAGGGGAAACACTGAGGCTTTCTTT. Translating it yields CASSQRGNTEAFF.

DNA of the CDR3: TGTGCCAGCAGCCCCGGGACAGCGGCGGAGCAGTACTTC. This sequence encodes CASSPGTAAEQYF. This chain connects TRBV7-8 to TRBJ2-7, with TRBD1 matching over 7 bases. CDR3 length equals 13 residues. From germline, CDR1 is SGHVS and CDR2 FQNEAQ. The J segment lost 7 bases and the V segment lost 5 bases, leaving 8 bases of the junction unmatched.

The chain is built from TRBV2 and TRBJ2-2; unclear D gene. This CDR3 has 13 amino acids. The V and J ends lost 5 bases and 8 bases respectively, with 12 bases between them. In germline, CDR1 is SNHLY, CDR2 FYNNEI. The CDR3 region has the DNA TGTGCCAGCAGTCAACTCTTAAGAGGGGAGCTGTTTTTT. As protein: CASSQLLRGELFF.

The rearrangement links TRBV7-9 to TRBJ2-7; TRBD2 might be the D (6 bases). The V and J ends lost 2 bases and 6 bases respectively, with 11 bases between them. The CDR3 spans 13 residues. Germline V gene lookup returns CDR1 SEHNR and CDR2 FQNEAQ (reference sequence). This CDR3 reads CASSLLGGGEQYF. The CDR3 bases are TGTGCCAGCAGCTTACTCGGGGGAGGCGAGCAGTACTTC.

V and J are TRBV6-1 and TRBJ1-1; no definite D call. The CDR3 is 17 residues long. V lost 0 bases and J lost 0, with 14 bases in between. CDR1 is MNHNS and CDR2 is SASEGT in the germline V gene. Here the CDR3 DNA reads TGTGCCAGCAGTGAAGCGCGGGGAGGTGGGTTGAACACTGAAGCTTTCTTT. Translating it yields CASSEARGGGLNTEAFF.

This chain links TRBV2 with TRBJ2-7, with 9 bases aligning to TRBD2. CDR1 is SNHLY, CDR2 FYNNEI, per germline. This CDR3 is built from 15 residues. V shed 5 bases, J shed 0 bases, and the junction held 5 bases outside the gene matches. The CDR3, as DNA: TGTGCCAGCAGTCAGACTAGCGGCCTCTCCTACGAGCAGTACTTC. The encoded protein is CASSQTSGLSYEQYF.

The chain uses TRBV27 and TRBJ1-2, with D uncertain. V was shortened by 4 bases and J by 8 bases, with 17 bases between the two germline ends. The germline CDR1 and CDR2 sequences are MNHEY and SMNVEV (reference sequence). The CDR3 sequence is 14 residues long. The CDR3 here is CASSSATAPFGYTF. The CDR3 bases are TGTGCCAGCAGTTCCGCCACCGCCCCATTCGGCTACACCTTC.

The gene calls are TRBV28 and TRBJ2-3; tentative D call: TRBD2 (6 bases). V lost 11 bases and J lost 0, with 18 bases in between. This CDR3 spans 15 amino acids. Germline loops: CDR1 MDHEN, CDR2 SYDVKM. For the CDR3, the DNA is TGTGCCGGCCAGGAGGGGACCGCTAGCACAGATACGCAGTATTTT. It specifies CAGQEGTASTDTQYF. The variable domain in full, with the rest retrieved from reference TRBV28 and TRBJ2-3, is DVKVTQSSRYLVKRTGEKVFLECVQDMDHENMFWYRQDPGLGLRLIYFSYDVKMKEKGDIPEGYSVSREKKERFSLILESASTNQTSMYLCAGQEGTASTDTQYFGPGTRLTVL.

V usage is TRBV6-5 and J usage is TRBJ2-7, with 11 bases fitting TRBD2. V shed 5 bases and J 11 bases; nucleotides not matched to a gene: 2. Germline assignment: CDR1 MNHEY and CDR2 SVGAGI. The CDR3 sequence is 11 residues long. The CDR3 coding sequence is TGTGCCAGCAGTCGACTAGCGGGGAAGTACTTC. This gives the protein CASSRLAGKYF.

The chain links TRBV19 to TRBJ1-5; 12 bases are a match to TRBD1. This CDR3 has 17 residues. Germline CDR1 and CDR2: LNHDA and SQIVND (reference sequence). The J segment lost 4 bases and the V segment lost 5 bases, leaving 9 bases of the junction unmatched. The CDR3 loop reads CASSPLRDRGLNQPQHF. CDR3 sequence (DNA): TGTGCCAGTAGTCCTCTCCGGGACAGGGGGCTTAATCAGCCCCAGCATTTT.

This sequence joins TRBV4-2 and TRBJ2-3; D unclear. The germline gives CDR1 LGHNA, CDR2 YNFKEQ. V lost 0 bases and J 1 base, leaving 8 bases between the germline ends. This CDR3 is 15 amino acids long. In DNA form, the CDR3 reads TGTGCCAGCAGCCAAGATTGGGCGGGCACAGATACGCAGTATTTT. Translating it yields CASSQDWAGTDTQYF.

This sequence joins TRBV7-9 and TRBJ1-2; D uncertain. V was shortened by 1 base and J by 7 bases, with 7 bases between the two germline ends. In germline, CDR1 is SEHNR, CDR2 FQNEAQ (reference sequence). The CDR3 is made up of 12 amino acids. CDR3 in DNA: TGTGCCAGCAGCTTAGGGGCTTTTGGCTACACCTTC. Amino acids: CASSLGAFGYTF.

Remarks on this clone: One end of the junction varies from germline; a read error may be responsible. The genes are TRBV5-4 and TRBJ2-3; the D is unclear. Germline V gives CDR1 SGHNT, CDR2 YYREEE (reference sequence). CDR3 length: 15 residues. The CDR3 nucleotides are TGCGCCAGCAGCTTAGCTGTAGCAGGCACAGATACGCAGTATTTT. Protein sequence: CASSLAVAGTDTQYF.

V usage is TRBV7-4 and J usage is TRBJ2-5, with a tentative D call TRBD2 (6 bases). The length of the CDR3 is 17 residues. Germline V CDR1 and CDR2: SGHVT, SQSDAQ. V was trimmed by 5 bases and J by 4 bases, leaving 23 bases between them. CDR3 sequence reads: CASSPPLREAPLETQYF. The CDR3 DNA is TGTGCCAGCAGCCCCCCCCTTAGGGAGGCGCCCCTAGAGACCCAGTACTTC.

Here the CDR3 DNA reads TGTGCCAGCAGCTTGGGGCTAGCCGGGGAGACCCAGTACTTC. The encoded protein is CASSLGLAGETQYF. The chain links TRBV7-9 to TRBJ2-5; either TRBD1 or TRBD2 may supply D (5 bases each). The V gene lost 3 bases and the J gene lost 5 bases, with 13 bases spanning the gap. This CDR3 comprises 14 residues. Germline CDR1 SEHNR, CDR2 FQNEAQ (reference sequence).

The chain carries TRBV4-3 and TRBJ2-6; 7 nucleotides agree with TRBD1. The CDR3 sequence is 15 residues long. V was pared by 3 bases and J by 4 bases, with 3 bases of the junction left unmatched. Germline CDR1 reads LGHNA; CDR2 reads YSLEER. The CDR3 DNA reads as TGCGCCAGCAGCCACGAGGGGGCGGGGGCCAACGTCCTGACTTTC. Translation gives CASSHEGAGANVLTF.

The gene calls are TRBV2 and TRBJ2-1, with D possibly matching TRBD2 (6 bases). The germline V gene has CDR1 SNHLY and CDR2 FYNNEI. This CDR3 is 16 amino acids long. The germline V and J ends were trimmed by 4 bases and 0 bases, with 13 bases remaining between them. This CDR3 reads CASSASSASSYNEQFF. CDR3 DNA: TGTGCCAGCAGTGCATCTAGCGCAAGCTCCTACAATGAGCAGTTCTTC.

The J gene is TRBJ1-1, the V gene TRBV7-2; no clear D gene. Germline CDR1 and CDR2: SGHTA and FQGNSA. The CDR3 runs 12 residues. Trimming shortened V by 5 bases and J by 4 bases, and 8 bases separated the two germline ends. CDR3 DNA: TGTGCCAGCAGCATACAAGCCACTGAAGCTTTCTTT. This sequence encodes CASSIQATEAFF. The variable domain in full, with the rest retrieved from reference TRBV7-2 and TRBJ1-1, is GAGVSQSPSNKVTEKGKDVELRCDPISGHTALYWYRQSLGQGLEFLIYFQGNSAPDKSGLPSDRFSAERTGGSVSTLTIQRTQQEDSAVYLCASSIQATEAFFGQGTRLTVV.

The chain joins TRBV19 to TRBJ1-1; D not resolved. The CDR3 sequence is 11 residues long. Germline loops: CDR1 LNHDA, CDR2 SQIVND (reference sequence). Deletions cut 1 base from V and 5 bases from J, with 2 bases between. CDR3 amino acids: CASSIGTEAFF. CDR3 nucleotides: TGTGCCAGTAGTATAGGGACTGAAGCTTTCTTT.

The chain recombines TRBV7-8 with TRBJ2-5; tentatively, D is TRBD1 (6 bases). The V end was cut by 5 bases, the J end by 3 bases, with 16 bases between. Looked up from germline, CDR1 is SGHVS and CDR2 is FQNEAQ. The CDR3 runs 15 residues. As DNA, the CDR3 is TGTGCCAGCAGCGCACAGGGTGCGTACGAAGAGACCCAGTACTTC. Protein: CASSAQGAYEETQYF.

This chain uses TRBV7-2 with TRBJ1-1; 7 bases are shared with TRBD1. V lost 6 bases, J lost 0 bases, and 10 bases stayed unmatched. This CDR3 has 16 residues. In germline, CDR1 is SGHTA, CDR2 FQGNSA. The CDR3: CASRSPGQSMNTEAFF. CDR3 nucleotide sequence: TGTGCCAGCAGATCTCCGGGACAGTCAATGAACACTGAAGCTTTCTTT.

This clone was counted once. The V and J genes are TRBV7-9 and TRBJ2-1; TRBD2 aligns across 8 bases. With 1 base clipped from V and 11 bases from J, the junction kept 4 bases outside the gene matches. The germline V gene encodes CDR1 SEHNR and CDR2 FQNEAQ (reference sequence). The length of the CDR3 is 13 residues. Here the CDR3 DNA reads TGTGCCAGCAGCTTAGTAGATAGCGGGAAGCAGTTCTTC. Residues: CASSLVDSGKQFF.